This T cell receptor (beta chain) was sequenced during a study of T cells in Graves' hyperthyroidism and ophthalmopathy (dated by TCRdb to between 2017 and 2020). Describing the broader study: Peripheral blood samples were taken at the time of initial diagnosis, prior to any treatment. To identify TCR V-J signatures that set the groups apart, the researchers used a discovery cohort of about a hundred patients, made up of about 44 with Graves' ophthalmopathy and about 60 with stable Graves' hyperthyroidism. An independent validation cohort of under 20 hyperthyroidism patients and over 15 patients who later progressed to ophthalmopathy tested prospective prediction of ophthalmopathy. The 100 discovery patients were randomly split 7:3 into training and test sets. In addition, the study compared T-cell repertoires in thyroid tissue and in blood from five or six Graves' hyperthyroidism patients. After sampling, hyperthyroidism patients received methimazole starting at 30 mg daily, and ophthalmopathy patients received high-dose intravenous methylprednisolone. The paper reports TCR Vbeta CDR3 sequencing of 135 peripheral blood samples: around 45 ophthalmopathy, 75 to 80 hyperthyroidism and about 17 progressor patients.

This clonotype was counted many times. The clone's antigen remains unknown. No qualities accompany the bases; no much larger clone lies one base away. The TCR beta CDR3 regions were amplified from RNA transcripts. For the first round of RT-PCR on the TCR CDR3, the HTBI primer set was used together with the Qiagen OneStep RT-PCR kit. The libraries were constructed in a second round of multiplex PCR and then size-selected and purified. Sequencing of the libraries was done on an Illumina HiSeq2000 using paired-end 100 bp reads. In the original analysis: SOAPnuke was used to process the raw data, with reads discarded if the reads contained adapters or uncalled bases, had a mean Phred below 15, or lacked an exact constant-primer or identifier match. COPE v1.2.5 was used to merge the high-quality paired reads, and each unique nucleotide sequence was defined as a clonotype. MiTCR v1.1 was used to align the clonotypes against IMGT TRBV, TRBD and TRBJ reference segments. Analysis was restricted to V-J combinations with a frequency above 0.0001, which covered roughly 99% of repertoires. A TCS score was defined as the ratio of F50 (clonal expansion) to E x V (chaos), with BLOSUM62-based TCRdist applied between CDR3 peptides within each V-J. Welch's t-statistics and random forest reduced 514 V-J features to under 15, which were used in a naive Bayes classifier (R e1071). The similarity between thyroid and blood repertoires was quantified using the Morisita-Horn index. TCRdb trimmed public reads at Q25 via fastp, called clones via MiXCR and kept in-frame beta chains. Every CDR3 protein is listed once, alongside the most common genes and DNA of its rows. The V and J calls shown here were made by TCRdb, not taken from the authors' results. Within this sample are nearly 750,000 distinct CDR3 sequences, with about 35% of them counted one time only. 30% to 40% of the sample goes to the ten largest clones.

Stable Graves' hyperthyroidism was defined as the absence of progression to ophthalmopathy over 18 months of follow-up. Hyperthyroidism patients were newly diagnosed, with disease duration under 2 months, and aged 18 to 65 years. Any patient with an uncontrolled infection, another autoimmune disease, pregnancy or lactation was excluded. Diagnoses relied on clinical symptoms, serum thyroxine and TRAb, thyroid ultrasound and orbital computed tomography. PBMCs were separated from roughly 9.3 ml of fresh peripheral blood using Ficoll-Paque density gradient centrifugation. Total RNA was extracted with Trizol reagent, and quality was checked on an Agilent 2100 Bioanalyzer. Paper-wide results and their limitations: No statistical method was used to set the sample size in advance, and investigators knew the group allocation. Most expanded thyroid clonotypes (frequency above 0.001) were also detected in blood, suggesting blood repertoires may reflect thyroid immune responses. During validation, the model predicted progression to ophthalmopathy a median of around 7 months ahead of onset, with almost 71% sensitivity and 72.22% specificity. In cross-validation, a model built on a 13 V-J signature told ophthalmopathy apart from stable hyperthyroidism with 85% to 90% sensitivity and approximately 81% specificity, and in testing the same model reached 80%/75%.

Sequenced: blood. This receptor was taken from a woman aged 40-49 years with Graves' hyperthyroidism.

Read as DNA, the sequence is TGCGCCAGCCGGGACAGGTTCAACTCTGGAAACACCATATATTTT. This sequence encodes CASRDRFNSGNTIYF. The rearranged segments are TRBV10-2 and TRBJ1-3; 8 middle bases align to TRBD1. V loses 8 bases at its end and J loses 0 bases; junction bases beyond the gene matches: 6. The germline V gene supplies CDR1 WSHSY and CDR2 SAAADI. The CDR3 measures 15 amino acids from cysteine to phenylalanine. Here the CDR3 DNA is all that survives: 45 bases in frame from base 1.